The present entry profiles one T cell receptor (beta chain) with its context. What it binds is unknown. The PCR contained 60 Vbeta and 13 Jbeta primers. Libraries were prepared by immunoSEQ multiplex PCR; TCRdb keeps only in-frame clonotypes and omits some of them. The sample data list about 140,000 clones. The sample originates from a study of cytomegalovirus exposure and HLA in healthy donors. General study findings and limits: The study recorded over 150 TCR beta chains that were cytomegalovirus-associated. Looking again later, the authors saw that most CMV-associated TCR beta chains seemed HLA-restricted.

The CDR3 loop spans 16 amino acids. Germline-derived CDR1 and CDR2 are MDHEN and SYDVKM. V gave up 4 bases and J gave up 5 bases, with 21 bases separating them. Sequencing was performed on PBMCs. The sequence came from a male donor in good health and CMV-seronegative. The chain joins TRBV28 to TRBJ2-7, with D possibly TRBD2 on 7 matching bases. The CDR3 DNA follows: TGTGCCAGCAGTTCGGCGGGGGCTAGAGCAGCCGACGAGCAGTACTTC. This gives the protein CASSSAGARAADEQYF.